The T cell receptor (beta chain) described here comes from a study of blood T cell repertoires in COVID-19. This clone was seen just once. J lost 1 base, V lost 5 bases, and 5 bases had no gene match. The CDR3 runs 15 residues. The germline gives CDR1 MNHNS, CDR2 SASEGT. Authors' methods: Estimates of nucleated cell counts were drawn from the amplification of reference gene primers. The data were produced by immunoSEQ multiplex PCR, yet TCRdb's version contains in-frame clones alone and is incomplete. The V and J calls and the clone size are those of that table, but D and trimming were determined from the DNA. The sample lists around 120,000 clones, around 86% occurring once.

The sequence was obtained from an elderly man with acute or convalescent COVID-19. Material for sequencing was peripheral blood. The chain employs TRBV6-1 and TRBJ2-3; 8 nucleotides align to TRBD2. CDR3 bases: TGTGCCAGCAGTTTTAGCGGGATTCGCACAGATACGCAGTATTTT. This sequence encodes CASSFSGIRTDTQYF.